The entry that follows covers one TCR beta chain sequence. Antigen specificity is unknown. This entry belongs to a study of Ad26.COV2.S vaccination and SARS-CoV-2 variants. Findings and limits, study-wide: Similar non-spike TCR breadth was observed in recipients of vaccine and of placebo.

The treatment was: some 20 received Ad26.COV2.S at low or high dose, single or two shots; five or six received placebo; per-sample allocation not given. Day 63 after the first vaccine or placebo injection was the time point for sampling. V was trimmed by 1 base and J by 4 bases, leaving 5 bases between them. The germline V gene has CDR1 SGHAT and CDR2 FQNNGV. The CDR3 extends over 12 amino acids. Method: immunoSEQ multiplex PCR; TCRdb's copy keeps in-frame clones and lacks some. The sample gives under 500,000 clones, 92% of which show up once; about 1.6% is in the top ten. The TCR was taken from a person between 18 and 65 years old who received the Ad26.COV2.S COVID-19 vaccine or a placebo. The material sequenced was peripheral blood, taken in a trial of Ad26.COV2.S vaccine versus placebo. This rearrangement joins TRBV11-2 to TRBJ2-7; D not resolved. In nucleotides, the CDR3 is TGTGCCAGCAGCTTAGGAGTATACGAGCAGTACTTC. The encoded protein is CASSLGVYEQYF.